Sequencing of this TCR beta chain was carried out in a study of blood T cell repertoires in COVID-19. Study-level information: Researchers got acute and convalescent COVID-19 samples from the United States, Italy and Spain. In each case, the material was cDNA or gDNA derived from T cells, B-cell-depleted T cells, or PBMCs.

Here immunoSEQ multiplex PCR was the method, and the copy in TCRdb shows in-frame clones only, minus some. In the table there are approximately 250,000 clones, 65% to 85% of which are singletons. The sequenced sample consisted of peripheral blood. The TCR originated in a woman aged 40 to 49 who had recovered from COVID-19.

The CDR3 DNA sequence: TGTGCCAGCAGGTCAGCGGACAGTTCTTCCTACGAGCAGTACTTC. Protein product: CASRSADSSSYEQYF. The V call is TRBV27, the J call TRBJ2-7, with D possibly being TRBD1 (6 bases). This CDR3 contains 15 residues. V was shortened by 6 bases and J by 1 base, with 16 bases between the two germline ends. The germline gives CDR1 MNHEY, CDR2 SMNVEV (reference sequence).